This T cell receptor (beta chain) appears in the sequencing data of a study of T-cell memory formation after mild COVID-19. Across the whole study: The two donors had largely donor-specific TCR clusters.

Whole-study results and caveats: Among clones contracting day 15 to 85, CD4/CD8 was balanced, whereas later expanders leaned CD4+. The study detected some responding clones in pre-infection memory, suggesting cross-reactive memory joined.

V was clipped by 4 bases and J by 4 bases; unmatched bases: 8. This CDR3 is built from 14 residues. Germline V gene sequence: CDR1 SGHRS, CDR2 YFSETQ. Constant-segment primers served in 5'RACE that generated TCR alpha and TCR beta cDNA libraries bearing sample barcodes and UMIs. TCRdb itself ran the 5' RACE reads through MiXCR, one entry per CDR3 protein. The data show 140,000 or so distinct CDR3 sequences, roughly 19% seen once. The table lists this clonotype with a few counts. The antigen remains unidentified. This sequence was found in an adult woman who had mild COVID-19 (a few samples of this study predate the infection). Cell type and time point are not known. The sample consisted of PBMCs or a T cell subset sorted from them (not recorded which). The V and J genes are TRBV5-1 and TRBJ2-7, with TRBD1 matching over 7 bases. CDR3 nucleotide sequence: TGCGCCAGCAGCGAAGGACAGGTTACTTACGAGCAGTACTTC. Its protein is CASSEGQVTYEQYF.